This T cell receptor beta chain was found in a study of human T cells and chemical hapten exposure. Study-level background: The variation in per-sample TCR yields arose mainly from small differences in pooled library volumes.

Authors' data handling: Sample TCR totals centred on a median of approximately 96,000, ranging about 20,000 to 750,000. Each CDR3 protein gets one entry after TCRdb re-called the RACE reads with MiXCR. None of the V and J calls come from the authors' own analysis; TCRdb made them. Among 80,000 to 100,000 distinct CDR3 sequences, 8.5% to 9% were seen once, and the ten largest hold about 3%. Time point here: healthy volunteer bleed at 2 weeks. Unfractionated whole blood served as the source for total RNA extraction. The CDR3 is made up of 14 amino acids. Trimming pared 6 bases from V and 8 bases from J, leaving 16 bases between. CDR1 MDHEN and CDR2 SYDVKM come from the germline V gene.

This chain uses TRBV28 with TRBJ1-4; weak D call: TRBD1 (6 bases). Sample: whole blood. The receptor comes from a female donor in good health. Some clones in this sample may be carry-over from other donors' samples. Here the CDR3 reads CASSLRGWSEKLFF. The CDR3 DNA sequence: TGTGCCAGCAGCCTTAGGGGGTGGAGCGAAAAACTGTTTTTT.